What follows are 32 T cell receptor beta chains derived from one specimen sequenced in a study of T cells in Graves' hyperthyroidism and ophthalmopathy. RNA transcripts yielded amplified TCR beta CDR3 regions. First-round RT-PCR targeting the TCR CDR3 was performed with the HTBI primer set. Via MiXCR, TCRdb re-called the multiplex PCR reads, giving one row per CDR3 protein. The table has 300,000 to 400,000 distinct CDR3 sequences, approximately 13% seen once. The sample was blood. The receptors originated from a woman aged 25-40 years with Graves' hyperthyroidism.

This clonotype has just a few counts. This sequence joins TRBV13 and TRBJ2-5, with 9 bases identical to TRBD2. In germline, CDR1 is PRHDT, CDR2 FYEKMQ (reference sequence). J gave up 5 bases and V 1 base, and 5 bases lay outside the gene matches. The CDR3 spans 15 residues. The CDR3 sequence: CASSLVLAGAETQYF. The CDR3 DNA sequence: TGTGCCAGCAGCTTAGTGTTAGCGGGAGCGGAGACCCAGTACTTC.

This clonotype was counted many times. The CDR3 DNA is TGTGCCACTAGGACTCGACTCAATGAGCAGTTCTTC. The encoded protein is CATRTRLNEQFF. V gene TRBV2 combines with J gene TRBJ2-1, with a tentative D call TRBD2 (5 bases). Germline CDR1 reads SNHLY; CDR2 reads FYNNEI. The V gene lost 10 bases and the J gene lost 6 bases, with 13 bases spanning the gap. The CDR3 loop spans 12 amino acids.

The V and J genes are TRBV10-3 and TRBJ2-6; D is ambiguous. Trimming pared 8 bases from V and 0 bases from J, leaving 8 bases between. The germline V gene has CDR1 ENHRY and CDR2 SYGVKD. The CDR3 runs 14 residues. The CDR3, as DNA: TGTGCCATCGGCTCTATCTCTGGGGCCAACGTCCTGACTTTC. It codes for CAIGSISGANVLTF.

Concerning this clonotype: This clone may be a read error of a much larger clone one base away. The CDR3 is CSVGRGEGEQFF. The DNA for the CDR3 is TGCAGCGTTGGCCGGGGAGAGGGTGAGCAGTTCTTC. The J gene is TRBJ2-1, the V gene TRBV29-1, with D tentatively TRBD2 (5 bases). The V end was cut by 4 bases, the J end by 9 bases, with 13 bases between. From germline, CDR1 is SQVTM and CDR2 ANQGSEA. The CDR3 sequence is 12 residues long.

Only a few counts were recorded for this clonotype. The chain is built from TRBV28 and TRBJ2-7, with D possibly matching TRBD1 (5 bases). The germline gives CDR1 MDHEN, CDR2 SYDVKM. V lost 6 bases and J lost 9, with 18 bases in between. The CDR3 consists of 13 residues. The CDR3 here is CASSDRVIFAQYF. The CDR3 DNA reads TGTGCCAGCAGCGACAGAGTCATTTTCGCGCAGTACTTC.

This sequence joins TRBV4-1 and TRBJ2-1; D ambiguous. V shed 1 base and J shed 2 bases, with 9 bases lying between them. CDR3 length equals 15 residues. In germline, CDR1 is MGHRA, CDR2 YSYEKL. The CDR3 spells CASSQALLAYNEQFF. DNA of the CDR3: TGCGCCAGCAGCCAAGCCCTATTAGCCTACAATGAGCAGTTCTTC.

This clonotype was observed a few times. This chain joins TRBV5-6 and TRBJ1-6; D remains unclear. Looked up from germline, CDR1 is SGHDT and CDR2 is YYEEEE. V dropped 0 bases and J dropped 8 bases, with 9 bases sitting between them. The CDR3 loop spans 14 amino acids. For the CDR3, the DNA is TGTGCCAGCAGCTTGGCCGACGGGCATTCACCCCTCCACTTT. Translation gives CASSLADGHSPLHF. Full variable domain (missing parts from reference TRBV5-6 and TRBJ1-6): DAGVTQSPTHLIKTRGQQVTLRCSPKSGHDTVSWYQQALGQGPQFIFQYYEEEERQRGNFPDRFSGHQFPNYSSELNVNALLLGDSALYLCASSLADGHSPLHFGNGTRLTVT.

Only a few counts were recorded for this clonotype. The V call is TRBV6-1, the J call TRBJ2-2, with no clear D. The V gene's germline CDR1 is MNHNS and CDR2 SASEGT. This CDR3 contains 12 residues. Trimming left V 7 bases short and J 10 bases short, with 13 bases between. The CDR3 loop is CASMLVGEELFF. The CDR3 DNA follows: TGTGCCAGCATGCTAGTAGGCGAGGAGCTGTTTTTT.

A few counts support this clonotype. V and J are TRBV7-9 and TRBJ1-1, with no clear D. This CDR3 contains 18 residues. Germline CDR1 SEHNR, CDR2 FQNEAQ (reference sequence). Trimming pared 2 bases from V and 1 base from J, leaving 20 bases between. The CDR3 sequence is CASSLSRPARRENTEAFF. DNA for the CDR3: TGTGCCAGCAGCTTATCTCGTCCGGCTCGAAGGGAGAACACTGAAGCTTTCTTT. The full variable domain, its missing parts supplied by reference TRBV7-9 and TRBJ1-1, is DTGVSQNPRHKITKRGQNVTFRCDPISEHNRLYWYRQTLGQGPEFLTYFQNEAQLEKSRLLSDRFSAERPKGSFSTLEIQRTEQGDSAMYLCASSLSRPARRENTEAFFGQGTRLTVV.

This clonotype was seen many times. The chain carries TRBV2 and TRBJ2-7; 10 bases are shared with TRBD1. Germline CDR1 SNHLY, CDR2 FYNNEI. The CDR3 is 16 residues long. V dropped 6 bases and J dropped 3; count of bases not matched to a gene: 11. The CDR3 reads CASSDRGPDPFYEQYF. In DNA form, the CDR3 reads TGTGCCAGCAGCGACAGGGGGCCCGATCCTTTCTACGAGCAGTACTTC. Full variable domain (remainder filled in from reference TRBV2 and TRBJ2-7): EPEVTQTPSHQVTQMGQEVILRCVPISNHLYFYWYRQILGQKVEFLVSFYNNEISEKSEIFDDQFSVERPDGSNFTLKIRSTKLEDSAMYFCASSDRGPDPFYEQYFGPGTRLTVT.

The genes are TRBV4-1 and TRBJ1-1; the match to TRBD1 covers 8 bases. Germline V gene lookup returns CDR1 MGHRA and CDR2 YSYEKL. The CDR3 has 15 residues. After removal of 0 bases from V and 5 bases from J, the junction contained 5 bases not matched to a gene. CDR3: CASSQDGTGRTEAFF. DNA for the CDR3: TGCGCCAGCAGCCAAGATGGGACAGGAAGGACTGAAGCTTTCTTT.

The CDR3 reads CASGEPGLAGAGELFF. The CDR3 nucleotides are TGCGCCAGCGGCGAGCCGGGACTAGCGGGAGCCGGGGAGCTGTTTTTT. The V call is TRBV5-1, the J call TRBJ2-2; 14 bases fit TRBD2. The CDR3 totals 16 residues. The V gene's germline CDR1 is SGHRS and CDR2 YFSETQ. Trimming cost V 7 bases and J 6 bases; bases outside gene matches: 8.

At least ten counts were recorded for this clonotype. The CDR3 coding sequence is TGTGCCAGCAGTTCGCTCCGGGTTGAAGCTTTCTTT. Residues: CASSSLRVEAFF. The chain has TRBV28 and TRBJ1-1; no firm D call. The germline V gene encodes CDR1 MDHEN and CDR2 SYDVKM. The length of the CDR3 is 12 residues. V was cut by 4 bases and J by 7 bases, with 10 bases left in between.

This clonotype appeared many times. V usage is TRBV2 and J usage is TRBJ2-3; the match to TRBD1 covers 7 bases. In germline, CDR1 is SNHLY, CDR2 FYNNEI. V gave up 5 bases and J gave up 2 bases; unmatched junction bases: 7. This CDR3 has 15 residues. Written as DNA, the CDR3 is TGTGCCAGCAGTACACAGGGGACCCACACAGATACGCAGTATTTT. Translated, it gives CASSTQGTHTDTQYF.

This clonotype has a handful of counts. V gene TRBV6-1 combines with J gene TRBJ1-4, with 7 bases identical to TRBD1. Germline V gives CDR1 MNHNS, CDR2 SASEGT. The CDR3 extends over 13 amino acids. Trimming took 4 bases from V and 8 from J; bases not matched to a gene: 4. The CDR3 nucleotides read TGTGCCAGCAGTGGACAGGGTTACGAAAAACTGTTTTTT. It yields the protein CASSGQGYEKLFF.

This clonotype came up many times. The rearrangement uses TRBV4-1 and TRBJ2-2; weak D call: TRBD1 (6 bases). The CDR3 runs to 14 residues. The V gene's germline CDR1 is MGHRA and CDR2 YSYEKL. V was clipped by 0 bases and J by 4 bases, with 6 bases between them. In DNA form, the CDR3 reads TGCGCCAGCAGCCAAGAACAGGGCACCGGGGAGCTGTTTTTT. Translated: CASSQEQGTGELFF.

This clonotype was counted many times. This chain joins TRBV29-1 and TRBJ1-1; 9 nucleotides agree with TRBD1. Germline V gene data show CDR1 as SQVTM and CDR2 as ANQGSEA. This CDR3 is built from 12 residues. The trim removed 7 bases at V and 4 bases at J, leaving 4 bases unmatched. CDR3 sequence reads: CSDGQGLTEAFF. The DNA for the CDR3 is TGCAGCGACGGACAGGGGCTCACTGAAGCTTTCTTT. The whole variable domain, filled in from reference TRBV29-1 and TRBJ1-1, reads SAVISQKPSRDICQRGTSLTIQCQVDSQVTMMFWYRQQPGQSLTLIATANQGSEATYESGFVIDKFPISRPNLTFSTLTVSNMSPEDSSIYLCSDGQGLTEAFFGQGTRLTVV.

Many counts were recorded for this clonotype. The CDR3 here is CASDRPEGAEAFF. The DNA of the CDR3 is TGTGCCAGTGATCGCCCCGAGGGTGCTGAAGCTTTCTTT. V and J are TRBV28 and TRBJ1-1, with D hard to call. The CDR3 has 13 amino acids. Germline V gives CDR1 MDHEN, CDR2 SYDVKM. V was cut by 9 bases and J by 6 bases, with 17 bases left in between.

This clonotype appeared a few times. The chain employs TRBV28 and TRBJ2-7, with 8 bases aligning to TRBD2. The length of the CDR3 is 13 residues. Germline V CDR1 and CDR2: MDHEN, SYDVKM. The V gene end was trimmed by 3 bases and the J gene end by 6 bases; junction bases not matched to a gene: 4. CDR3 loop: CASSFAAGGEQYF. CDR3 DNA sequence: TGTGCCAGCAGTTTTGCGGCGGGAGGCGAGCAGTACTTC.

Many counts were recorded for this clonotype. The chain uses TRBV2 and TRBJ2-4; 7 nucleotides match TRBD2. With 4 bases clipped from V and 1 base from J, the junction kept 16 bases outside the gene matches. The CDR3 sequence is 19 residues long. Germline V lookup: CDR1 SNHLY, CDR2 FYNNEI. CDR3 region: CASSGLSGGSRGAKNIQYF. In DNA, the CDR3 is TGTGCCAGCAGTGGTTTGTCGGGAGGTTCGCGGGGGGCCAAAAACATTCAGTACTTC.

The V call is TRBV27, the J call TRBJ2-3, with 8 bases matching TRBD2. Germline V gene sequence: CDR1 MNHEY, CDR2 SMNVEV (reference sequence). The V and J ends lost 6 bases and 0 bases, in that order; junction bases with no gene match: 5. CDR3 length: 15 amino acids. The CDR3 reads CASRPLAASTDTQYF. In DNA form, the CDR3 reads TGTGCCAGCAGACCACTAGCGGCTAGCACAGATACGCAGTATTTT.

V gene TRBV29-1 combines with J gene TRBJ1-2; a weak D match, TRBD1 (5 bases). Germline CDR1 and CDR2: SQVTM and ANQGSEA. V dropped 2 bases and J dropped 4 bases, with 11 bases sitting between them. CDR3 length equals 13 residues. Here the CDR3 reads CSVERQKAYGYTF. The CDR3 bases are TGCAGCGTTGAAAGACAGAAAGCCTATGGCTACACCTTC.

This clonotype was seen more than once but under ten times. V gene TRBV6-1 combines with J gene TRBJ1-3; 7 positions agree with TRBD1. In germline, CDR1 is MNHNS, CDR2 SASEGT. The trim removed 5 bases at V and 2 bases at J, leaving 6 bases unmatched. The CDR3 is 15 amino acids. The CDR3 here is CASSSPTGTGNTIYF. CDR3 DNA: TGTGCCAGCAGTTCCCCGACAGGGACTGGAAACACCATATATTTT.

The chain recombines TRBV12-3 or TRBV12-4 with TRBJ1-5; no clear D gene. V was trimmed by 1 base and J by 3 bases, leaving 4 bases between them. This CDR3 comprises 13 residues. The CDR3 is CASSLGNNQPQHF. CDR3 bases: TGTGCCAGCAGTTTAGGGAACAATCAGCCCCAGCATTTT.

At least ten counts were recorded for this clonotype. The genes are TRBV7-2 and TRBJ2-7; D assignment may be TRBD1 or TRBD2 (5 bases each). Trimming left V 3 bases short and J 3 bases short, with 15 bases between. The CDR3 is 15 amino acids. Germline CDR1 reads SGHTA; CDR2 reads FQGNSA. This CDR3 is CASSLYGTLLYEQYF. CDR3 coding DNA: TGTGCCAGCAGCTTGTACGGGACCCTCCTCTACGAGCAGTACTTC.

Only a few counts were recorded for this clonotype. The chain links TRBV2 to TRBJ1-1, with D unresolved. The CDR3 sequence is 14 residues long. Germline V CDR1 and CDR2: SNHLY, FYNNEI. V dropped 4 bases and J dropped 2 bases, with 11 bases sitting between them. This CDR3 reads CASSAQLGNTEAFF. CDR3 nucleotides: TGTGCCAGCAGTGCCCAACTCGGAAACACTGAAGCTTTCTTT.

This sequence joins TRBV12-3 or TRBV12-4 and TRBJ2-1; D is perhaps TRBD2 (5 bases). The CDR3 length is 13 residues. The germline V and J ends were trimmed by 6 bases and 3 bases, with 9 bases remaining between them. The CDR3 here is CASRRTDYNEQFF. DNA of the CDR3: TGTGCCAGCAGGCGGACTGACTACAATGAGCAGTTCTTC.

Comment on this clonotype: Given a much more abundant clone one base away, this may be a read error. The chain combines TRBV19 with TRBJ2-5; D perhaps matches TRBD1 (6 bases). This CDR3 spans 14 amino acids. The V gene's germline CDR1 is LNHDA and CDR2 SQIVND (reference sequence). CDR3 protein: CASTIQGFGETQYF. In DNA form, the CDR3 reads TGTGCCAGTACTATACAGGGTTTTGGAGAGACCCAGTACTTC.

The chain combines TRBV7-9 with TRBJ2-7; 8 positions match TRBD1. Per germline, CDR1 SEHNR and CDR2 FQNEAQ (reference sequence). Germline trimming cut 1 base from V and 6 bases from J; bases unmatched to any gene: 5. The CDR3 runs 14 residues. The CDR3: CASSLVTGVIEQYF. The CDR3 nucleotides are TGTGCCAGCAGCTTAGTGACAGGGGTAATCGAGCAGTACTTC. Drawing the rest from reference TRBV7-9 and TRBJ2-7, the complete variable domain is DTGVSQNPRHKITKRGQNVTFRCDPISEHNRLYWYRQTLGQGPEFLTYFQNEAQLEKSRLLSDRFSAERPKGSFSTLEIQRTEQGDSAMYLCASSLVTGVIEQYFGPGTRLTVT.

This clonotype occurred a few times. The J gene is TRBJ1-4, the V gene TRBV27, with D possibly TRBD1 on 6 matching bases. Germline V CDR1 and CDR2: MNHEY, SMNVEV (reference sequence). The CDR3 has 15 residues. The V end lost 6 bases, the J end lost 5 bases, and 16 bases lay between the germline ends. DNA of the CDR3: TGTGCCAGCAGAACCTACAGGGATGGGAATGAAAAACTGTTTTTT. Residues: CASRTYRDGNEKLFF. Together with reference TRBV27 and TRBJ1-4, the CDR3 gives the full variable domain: EAQVTQNPRYLITVTGKKLTVTCSQNMNHEYMSWYRQDPGLGLRQIYYSMNVEVTDKGDVPEGYKVSRKEKRNFPLILESPSPNQTSLYFCASRTYRDGNEKLFFGSGTQLSVL.

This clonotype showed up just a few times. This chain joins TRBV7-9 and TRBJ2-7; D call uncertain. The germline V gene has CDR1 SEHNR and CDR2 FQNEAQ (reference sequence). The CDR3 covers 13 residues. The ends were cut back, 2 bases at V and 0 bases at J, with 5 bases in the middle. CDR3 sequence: CASSLTLSYEQYF. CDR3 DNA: TGTGCCAGCAGCTTAACCCTCTCCTACGAGCAGTACTTC.

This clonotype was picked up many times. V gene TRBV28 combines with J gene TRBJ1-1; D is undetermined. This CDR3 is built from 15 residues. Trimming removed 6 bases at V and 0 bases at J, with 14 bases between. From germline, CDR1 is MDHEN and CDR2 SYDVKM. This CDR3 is CASSPKGTMNTEAFF. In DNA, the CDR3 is TGTGCCAGCAGCCCTAAAGGAACCATGAACACTGAAGCTTTCTTT.